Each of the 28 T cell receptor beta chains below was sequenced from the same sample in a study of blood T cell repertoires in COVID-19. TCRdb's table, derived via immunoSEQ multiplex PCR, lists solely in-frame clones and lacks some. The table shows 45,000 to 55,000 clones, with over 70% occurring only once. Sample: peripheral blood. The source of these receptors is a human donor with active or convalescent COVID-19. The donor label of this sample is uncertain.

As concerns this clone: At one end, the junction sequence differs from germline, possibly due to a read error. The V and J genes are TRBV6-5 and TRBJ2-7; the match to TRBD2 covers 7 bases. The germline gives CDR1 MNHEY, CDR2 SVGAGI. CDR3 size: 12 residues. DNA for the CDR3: TGTGCCAGCAGTTACAACGGCGGGAGCCCCGACTTC. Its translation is CASSYNGGSPDF.

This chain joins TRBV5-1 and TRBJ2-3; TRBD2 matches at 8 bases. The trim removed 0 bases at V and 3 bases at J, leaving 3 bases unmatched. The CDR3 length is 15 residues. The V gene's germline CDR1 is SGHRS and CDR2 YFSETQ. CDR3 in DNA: TGCGCCAGCAGCTTGGCTAGCGGGTTGACAGATACGCAGTATTTT. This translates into CASSLASGLTDTQYF.

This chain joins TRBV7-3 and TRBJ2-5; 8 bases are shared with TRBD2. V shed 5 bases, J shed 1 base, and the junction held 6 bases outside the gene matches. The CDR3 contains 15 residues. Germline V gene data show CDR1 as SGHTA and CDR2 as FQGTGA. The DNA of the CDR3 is TGTGCCAGCAGCCTCACTAGCGGCCCCCAAGAGACCCAGTACTTC. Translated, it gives CASSLTSGPQETQYF.

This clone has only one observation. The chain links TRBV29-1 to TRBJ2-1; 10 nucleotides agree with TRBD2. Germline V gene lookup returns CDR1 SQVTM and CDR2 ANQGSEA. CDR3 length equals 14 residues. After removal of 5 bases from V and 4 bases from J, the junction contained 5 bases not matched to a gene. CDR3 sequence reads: CSVPRTSGYNEQFF. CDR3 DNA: TGCAGCGTTCCCCGGACTAGCGGATACAATGAGCAGTTCTTC.

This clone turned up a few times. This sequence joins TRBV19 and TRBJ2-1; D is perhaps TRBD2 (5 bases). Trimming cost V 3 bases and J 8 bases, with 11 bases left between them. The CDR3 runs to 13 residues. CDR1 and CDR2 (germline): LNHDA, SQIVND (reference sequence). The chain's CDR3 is CASSITSSYEQFF. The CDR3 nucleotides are TGTGCCAGTAGTATCACTAGTAGTTATGAGCAGTTCTTC.

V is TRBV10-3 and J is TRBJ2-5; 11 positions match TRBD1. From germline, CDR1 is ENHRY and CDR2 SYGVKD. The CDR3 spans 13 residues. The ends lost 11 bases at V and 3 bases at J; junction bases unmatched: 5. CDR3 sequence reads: CAAGQGAEETQYF. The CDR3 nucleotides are TGTGCCGCCGGACAGGGGGCGGAAGAGACCCAGTACTTC.

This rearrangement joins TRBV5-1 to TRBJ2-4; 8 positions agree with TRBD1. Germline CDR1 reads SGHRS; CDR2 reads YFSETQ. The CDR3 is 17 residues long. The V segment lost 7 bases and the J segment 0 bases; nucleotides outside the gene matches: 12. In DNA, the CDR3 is TGCGCCAGCCGAGGACAGGGAAGAGTACTAGCCAAAAACATTCAGTACTTC. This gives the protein CASRGQGRVLAKNIQYF.

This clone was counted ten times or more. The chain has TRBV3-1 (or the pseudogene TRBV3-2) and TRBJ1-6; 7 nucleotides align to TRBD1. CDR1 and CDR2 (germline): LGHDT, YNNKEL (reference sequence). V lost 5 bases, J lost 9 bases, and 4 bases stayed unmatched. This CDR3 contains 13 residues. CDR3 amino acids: CASSNRGGSPLHF. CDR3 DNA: TGTGCCAGCAGCAACAGGGGCGGTTCACCCCTCCACTTT.

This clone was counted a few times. CDR3: CASSDRDRRYGYTF. The CDR3 coding sequence is TGTGCCAGCAGTGACAGGGACAGGAGGTATGGCTACACCTTC. The chain recombines TRBV6-1 with TRBJ1-2; 8 bases match TRBD1. The germline gives CDR1 MNHNS, CDR2 SASEGT. Germline trimming cut 3 bases from V and 5 bases from J; bases unmatched to any gene: 5. This CDR3 spans 14 amino acids.

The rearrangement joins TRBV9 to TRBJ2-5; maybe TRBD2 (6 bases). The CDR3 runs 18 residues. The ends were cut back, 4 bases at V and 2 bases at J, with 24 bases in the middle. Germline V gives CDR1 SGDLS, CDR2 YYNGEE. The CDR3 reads CASSLIPGGVGGQETQYF. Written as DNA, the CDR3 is TGTGCCAGCAGCCTCATACCAGGAGGCGTGGGAGGACAAGAGACCCAGTACTTC. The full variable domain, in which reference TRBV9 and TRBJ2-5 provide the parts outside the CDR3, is DSGVTQTPKHLITATGQRVTLRCSPRSGDLSVYWYQQSLDQGLQFLIQYYNGEERAKGNILERFSAQQFPDLHSELNLSSLELGDSALYFCASSLIPGGVGGQETQYFGPGTRLLVL.

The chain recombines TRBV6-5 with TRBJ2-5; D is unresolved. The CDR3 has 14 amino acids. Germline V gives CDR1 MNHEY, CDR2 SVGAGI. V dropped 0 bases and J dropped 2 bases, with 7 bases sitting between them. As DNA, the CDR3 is TGTGCCAGCAGTTACTCGGGCCCGCAAGAGACCCAGTACTTC. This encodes CASSYSGPQETQYF.

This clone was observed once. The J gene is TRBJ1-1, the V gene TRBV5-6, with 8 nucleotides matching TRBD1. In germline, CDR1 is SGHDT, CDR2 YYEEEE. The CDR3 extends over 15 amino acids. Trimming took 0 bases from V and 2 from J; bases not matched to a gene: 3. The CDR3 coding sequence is TGTGCCAGCAGCTTGGCGGACAGGGAAAACACTGAAGCTTTCTTT. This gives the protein CASSLADRENTEAFF.

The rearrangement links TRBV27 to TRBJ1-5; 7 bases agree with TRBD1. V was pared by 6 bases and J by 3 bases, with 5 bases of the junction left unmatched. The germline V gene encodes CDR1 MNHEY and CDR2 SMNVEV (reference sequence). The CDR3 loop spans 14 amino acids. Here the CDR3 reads CASRQTGFNQPQHF. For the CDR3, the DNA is TGTGCCAGCAGACAGACAGGGTTCAATCAGCCCCAGCATTTT.

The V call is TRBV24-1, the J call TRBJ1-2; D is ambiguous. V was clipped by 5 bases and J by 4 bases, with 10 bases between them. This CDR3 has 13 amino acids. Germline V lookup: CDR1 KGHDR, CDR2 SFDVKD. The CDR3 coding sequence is TGTGCCACCAGTGCCTCGGTAAGCTATGGCTACACCTTC. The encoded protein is CATSASVSYGYTF.

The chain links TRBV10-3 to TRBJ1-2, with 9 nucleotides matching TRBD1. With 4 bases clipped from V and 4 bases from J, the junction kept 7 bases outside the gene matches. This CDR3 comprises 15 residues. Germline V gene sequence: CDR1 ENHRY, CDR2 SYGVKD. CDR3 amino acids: CAISGQGGIGYGYTF. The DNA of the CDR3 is TGTGCCATCAGTGGACAGGGGGGAATCGGCTATGGCTACACCTTC.

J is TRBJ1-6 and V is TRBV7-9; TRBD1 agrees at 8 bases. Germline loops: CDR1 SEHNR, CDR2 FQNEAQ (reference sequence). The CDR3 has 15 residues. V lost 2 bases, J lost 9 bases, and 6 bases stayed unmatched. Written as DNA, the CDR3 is TGTGCCAGCAGCTTACAGGCAGGGGGCGGTTCACCCCTCCACTTT. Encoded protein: CASSLQAGGGSPLHF.

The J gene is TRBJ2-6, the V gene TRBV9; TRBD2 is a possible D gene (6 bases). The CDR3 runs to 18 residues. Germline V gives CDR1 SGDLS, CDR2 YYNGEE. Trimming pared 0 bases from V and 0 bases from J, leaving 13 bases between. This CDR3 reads CASSVEEGKSSGANVLTF. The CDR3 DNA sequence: TGTGCCAGCAGCGTAGAGGAGGGGAAGAGCTCTGGGGCCAACGTCCTGACTTTC.

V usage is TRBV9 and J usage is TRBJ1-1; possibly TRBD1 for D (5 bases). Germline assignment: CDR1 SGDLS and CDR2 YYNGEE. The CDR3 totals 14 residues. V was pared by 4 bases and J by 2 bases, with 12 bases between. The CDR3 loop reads CASSPWGRNTEAFF. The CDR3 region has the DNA TGTGCCAGCAGCCCCTGGGGCAGAAACACTGAAGCTTTCTTT.

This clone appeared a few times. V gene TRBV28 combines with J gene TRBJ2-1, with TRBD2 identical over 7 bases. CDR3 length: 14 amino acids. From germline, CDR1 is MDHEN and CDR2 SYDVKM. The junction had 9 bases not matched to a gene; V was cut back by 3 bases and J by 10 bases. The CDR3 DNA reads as TGTGCCAGCAGTTTGGAGACTAGCTATAACGAGCAGTTCTTC. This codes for CASSLETSYNEQFF.

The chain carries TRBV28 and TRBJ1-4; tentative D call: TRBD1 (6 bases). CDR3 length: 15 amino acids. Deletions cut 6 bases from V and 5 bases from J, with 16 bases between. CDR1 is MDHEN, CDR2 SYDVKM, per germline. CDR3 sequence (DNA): TGTGCCAGCAGCACCACAGGGAGGGGGAATGAAAAACTGTTTTTT. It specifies CASSTTGRGNEKLFF.

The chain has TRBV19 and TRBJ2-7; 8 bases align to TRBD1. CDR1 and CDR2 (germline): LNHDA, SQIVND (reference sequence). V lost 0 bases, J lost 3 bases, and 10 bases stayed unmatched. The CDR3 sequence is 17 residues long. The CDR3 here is CASSIDHGAGGHYEQYF. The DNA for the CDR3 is TGTGCCAGTAGTATAGATCATGGAGCAGGGGGCCACTACGAGCAGTACTTC.

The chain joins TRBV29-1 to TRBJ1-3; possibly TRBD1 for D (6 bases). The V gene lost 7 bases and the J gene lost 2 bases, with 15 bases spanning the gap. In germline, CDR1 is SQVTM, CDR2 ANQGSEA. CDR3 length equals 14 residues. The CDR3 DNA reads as TGCAGCGCCGGAGGGGGGGCAGCTGGAAACACCATATATTTT. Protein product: CSAGGGAAGNTIYF.

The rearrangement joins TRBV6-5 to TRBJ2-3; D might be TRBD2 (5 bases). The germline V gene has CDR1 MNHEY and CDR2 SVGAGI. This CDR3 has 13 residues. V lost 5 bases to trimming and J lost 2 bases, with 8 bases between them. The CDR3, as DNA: TGTGCCAGCAGTAGCCGGGACACAGATACGCAGTATTTT. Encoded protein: CASSSRDTDTQYF.

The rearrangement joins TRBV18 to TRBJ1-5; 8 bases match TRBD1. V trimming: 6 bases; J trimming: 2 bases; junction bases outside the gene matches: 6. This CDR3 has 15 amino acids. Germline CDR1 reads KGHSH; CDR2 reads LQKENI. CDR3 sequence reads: CASSQTGGGNQPQHF. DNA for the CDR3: TGTGCCAGCTCGCAAACAGGGGGTGGCAATCAGCCCCAGCATTTT.

The CDR3 bases are TGTGCTAGTGGTTTGGGGACTAGCGGTTACAATGAGCAGTTCTTC. It translates to CASGLGTSGYNEQFF. This chain links TRBV12-5 with TRBJ2-1; 10 bases agree with TRBD2. CDR1 is LGHNT, CDR2 FRNRAP, per germline. There are 15 residues in the CDR3. With 1 base clipped from V and 4 bases from J, the junction kept 1 base outside the gene matches. Full variable domain (outside the CDR3, taken from reference TRBV12-5 and TRBJ2-1): DARVTQTPRHKVTEMGQEVTMRCQPILGHNTVFWYRQTMMQGLELLAYFRNRAPLDDSGMPKDRFSAEMPDATLATLKIQPSEPRDSAVYFCASGLGTSGYNEQFFGPGTRLTVL.

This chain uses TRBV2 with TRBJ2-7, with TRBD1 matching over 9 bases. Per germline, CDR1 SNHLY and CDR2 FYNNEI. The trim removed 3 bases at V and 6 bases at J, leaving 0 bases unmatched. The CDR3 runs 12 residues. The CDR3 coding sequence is TGTGCCAGCAGTGAGGGACAGGGCGAGCAGTACTTC. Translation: CASSEGQGEQYF.

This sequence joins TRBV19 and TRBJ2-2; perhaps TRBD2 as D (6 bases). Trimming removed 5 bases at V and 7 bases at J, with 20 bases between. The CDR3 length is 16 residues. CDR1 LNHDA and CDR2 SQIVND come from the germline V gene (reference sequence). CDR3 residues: CASSPGGLPRVGELFF. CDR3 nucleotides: TGTGCCAGTAGTCCCGGGGGTCTTCCCAGGGTCGGGGAGCTGTTTTTT.

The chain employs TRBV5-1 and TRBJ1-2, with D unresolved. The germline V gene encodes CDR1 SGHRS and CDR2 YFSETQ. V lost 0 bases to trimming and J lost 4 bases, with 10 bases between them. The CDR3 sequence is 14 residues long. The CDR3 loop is CASSLALGVYGYTF. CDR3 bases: TGCGCCAGCAGCTTGGCCTTGGGAGTCTATGGCTACACCTTC.